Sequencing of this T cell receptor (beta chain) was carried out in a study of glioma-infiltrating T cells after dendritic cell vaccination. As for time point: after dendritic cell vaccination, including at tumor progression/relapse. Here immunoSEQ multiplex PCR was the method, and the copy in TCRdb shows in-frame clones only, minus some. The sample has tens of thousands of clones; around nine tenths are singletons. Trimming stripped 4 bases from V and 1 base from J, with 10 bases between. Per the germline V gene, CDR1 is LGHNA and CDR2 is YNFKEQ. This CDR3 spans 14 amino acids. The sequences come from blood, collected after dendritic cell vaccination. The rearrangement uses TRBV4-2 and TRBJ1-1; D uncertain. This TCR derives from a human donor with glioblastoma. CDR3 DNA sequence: TGTGCCAGCAGCCCAAGTGGCGGGAACACTGAAGCTTTCTTT. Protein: CASSPSGGNTEAFF.